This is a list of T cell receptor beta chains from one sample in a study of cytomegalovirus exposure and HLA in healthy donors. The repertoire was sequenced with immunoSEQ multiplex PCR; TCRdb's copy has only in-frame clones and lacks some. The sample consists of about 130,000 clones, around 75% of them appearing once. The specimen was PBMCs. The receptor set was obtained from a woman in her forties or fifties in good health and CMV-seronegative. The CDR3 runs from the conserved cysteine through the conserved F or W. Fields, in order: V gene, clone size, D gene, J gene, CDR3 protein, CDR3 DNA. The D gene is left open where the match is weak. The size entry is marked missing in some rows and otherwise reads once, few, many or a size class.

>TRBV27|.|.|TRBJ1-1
CASSLSWLTEAFF
TGTGCCAGCAGTTTATCGTGGCTGACTGAAGCTTTCTTT
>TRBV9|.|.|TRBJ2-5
CASSVSVQETQYF
TGTGCCAGCAGCGTGTCGGTCCAAGAGACCCAGTACTTC
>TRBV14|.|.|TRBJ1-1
CASSLTENTEAFF
TGTGCCAGCAGTCTCACAGAGAACACTGAAGCTTTCTTT
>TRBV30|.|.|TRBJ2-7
CAWSVGRGYEQYF
TGTGCCTGGAGTGTGGGTAGGGGCTACGAGCAGTACTTC
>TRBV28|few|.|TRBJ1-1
CASSFPGGVNTEAFF
TGTGCCAGCAGTTTCCCCGGCGGGGTCAACACTGAAGCTTTCTTT
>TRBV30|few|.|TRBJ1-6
CAWVRDSTLGNSPLHF
TGTGCCTGGGTCCGGGACTCAACCCTGGGGAATTCACCCCTCCACTTT
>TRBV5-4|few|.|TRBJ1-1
CASSLVGGNTEAFF
TGTGCCAGCAGCTTGGTGGGGGGGAACACTGAAGCTTTCTTT
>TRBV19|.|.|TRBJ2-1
CASRGSLSNNEQFF
TGTGCCAGTAGGGGCTCCCTCTCCAACAATGAGCAGTTCTTC
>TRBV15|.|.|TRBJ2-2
CATSSPTSWEANTGELFF
TGTGCCACCAGCAGCCCAACCTCTTGGGAGGCGAACACCGGGGAGCTGTTTTTT
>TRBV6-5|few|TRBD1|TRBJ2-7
CASSLETGNEQYF
TGTGCCAGCAGTTTAGAGACAGGGAACGAGCAGTACTTC
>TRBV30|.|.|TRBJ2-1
CAWSSVLLANRFF
TGTGCCTGGAGTTCGGTGTTACTCGCCAACCGGTTCTTC
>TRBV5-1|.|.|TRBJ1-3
CASSLQQGSTIYF
TGCGCCAGCAGCTTGCAACAGGGATCCACCATATATTTT
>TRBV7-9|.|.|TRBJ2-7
CASSSGGSYEQYF
TGTGCCAGCAGCAGCGGAGGCTCCTACGAGCAGTACTTC
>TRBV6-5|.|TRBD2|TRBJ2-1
CASRFSGTNEQFF
TGTGCCAGCCGCTTTAGCGGGACAAATGAGCAGTTCTTC
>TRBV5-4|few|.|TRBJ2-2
CASSSMRIAGELFF
TGTGCCAGCAGCTCCATGAGGATAGCCGGGGAGCTGTTTTTT
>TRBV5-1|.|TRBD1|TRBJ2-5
CASSLGNRGETQYF
TGCGCCAGCAGCTTGGGAAACAGGGGAGAGACCCAGTACTTC
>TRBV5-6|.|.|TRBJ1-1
CASSSYRTGNTEAFF
TGTGCCAGCAGCTCCTACAGGACGGGGAACACTGAAGCTTTCTTT
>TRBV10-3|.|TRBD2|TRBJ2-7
CAISESGGDPEQYF
TGTGCCATCAGTGAGTCCGGGGGGGATCCAGAGCAGTACTTC
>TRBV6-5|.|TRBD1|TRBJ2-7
CASSSPSTGGYEQYF
TGTGCCAGCAGTTCACCAAGTACAGGGGGCTACGAGCAGTACTTC
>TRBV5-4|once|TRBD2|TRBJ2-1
CASSLDRGRVEEQFF
TGTGCCAGCAGCTTGGATCGCGGGAGGGTTGAAGAGCAGTTCTTC
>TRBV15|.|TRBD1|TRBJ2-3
CATSRDPGQVLQYF
TGTGCCACCAGCAGAGACCCCGGACAGGTTTTACAGTATTTT
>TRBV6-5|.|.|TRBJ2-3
CASSPSSIYTQYF
TGTGCCAGCAGTCCCTCCTCTATCTATACGCAGTATTTT
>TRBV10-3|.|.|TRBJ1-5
CASNDLGPQHF
TGTGCCAGCAACGACTTAGGGCCCCAGCATTTT
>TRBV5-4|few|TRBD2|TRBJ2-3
CASSPRLAGDTQYF
TGTGCCAGCAGCCCCAGACTAGCCGGAGATACGCAGTATTTT
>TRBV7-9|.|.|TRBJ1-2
CASSLLSGSGYTF
TGTGCCAGCAGCTTATTATCGGGATCTGGCTACACCTTC
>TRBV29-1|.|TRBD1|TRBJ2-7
CSVATTGGSYEQYF
TGCAGCGTTGCGACAACAGGGGGCTCCTACGAGCAGTACTTC
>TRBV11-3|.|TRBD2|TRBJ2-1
CASSSSSLGSGSRYNEQFF
TGTGCCAGCAGCTCCTCATCTTTGGGTAGCGGGAGTAGGTACAATGAGCAGTTCTTC
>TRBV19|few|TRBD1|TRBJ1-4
CASSLPPGTGIGNEKLFF
TGCGCCAGTAGTCTACCTCCCGGGACAGGGATCGGTAATGAAAAACTGTTTTTT
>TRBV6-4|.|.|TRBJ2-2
CASSEAPGNTGELFF
TGTGCCAGCAGTGAAGCTCCTGGGAACACCGGGGAGCTGTTTTTT
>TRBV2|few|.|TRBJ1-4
CASSEREGREKLFF
TGTGCCAGCAGTGAGAGGGAGGGACGGGAAAAACTGTTTTTT
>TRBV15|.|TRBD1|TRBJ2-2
CATSREGQGIGELFF
TGTGCCACCAGCAGAGAGGGACAGGGGATCGGGGAGCTGTTTTTT
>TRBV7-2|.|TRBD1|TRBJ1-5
CASSLTGVSNQPQHF
TGTGCCAGCAGCTTGACAGGGGTAAGCAATCAGCCCCAGCATTTT
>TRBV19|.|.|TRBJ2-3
CASSGSGGASTDTQYF
TGTGCCAGTAGTGGATCAGGCGGGGCTAGCACAGATACGCAGTATTTT
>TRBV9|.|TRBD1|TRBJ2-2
CASSVLTGATGELFF
TGTGCCAGCAGCGTCCTGACAGGGGCCACCGGGGAGCTGTTTTTT
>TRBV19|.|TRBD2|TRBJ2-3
CASSIASGTGDTQYF
TGTGCCAGTAGTATCGCTAGCGGGACCGGGGATACGCAGTATTTT
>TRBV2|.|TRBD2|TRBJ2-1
CASSELAGNNEQFF
TGTGCCAGCAGTGAGCTAGCGGGGAACAATGAGCAGTTCTTC
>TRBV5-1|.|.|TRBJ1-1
CASSLGEAMNTEAFF
TGCGCCAGCAGCTTGGGTGAAGCTATGAACACTGAAGCTTTCTTT
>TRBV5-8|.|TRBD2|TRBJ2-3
CASSLLAASTDTQYF
TGTGCCAGCAGTCTTCTAGCGGCTAGCACAGATACGCAGTATTTT
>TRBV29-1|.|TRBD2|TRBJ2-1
CSVEVSSGTDEQFF
TGCAGCGTTGAGGTATCTAGCGGGACGGATGAGCAGTTCTTC
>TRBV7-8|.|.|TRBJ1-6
CASSLPPGGLRSPLHF
TGTGCCAGCAGCTTACCCCCGGGGGGTCTTAGGTCACCCCTCCACTTT
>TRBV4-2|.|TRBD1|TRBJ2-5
CASSHGDREETQYF
TGTGCCAGCAGCCATGGGGACAGAGAAGAGACCCAGTACTTC
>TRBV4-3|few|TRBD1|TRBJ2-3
CASSRLTGELGDTQYF
TGCGCCAGCAGCCGCCTGACAGGGGAACTAGGAGATACGCAGTATTTT
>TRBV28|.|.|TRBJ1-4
CASRVPGFEKLFF
TGTGCCAGCAGGGTGCCGGGTTTTGAAAAACTGTTTTTT
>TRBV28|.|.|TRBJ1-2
CASTSGGARVYGYTF
TGTGCCAGCACCTCGGGGGGGGCTCGAGTCTATGGCTACACCTTC
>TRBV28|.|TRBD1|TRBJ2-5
CASSWTGLQETQYF
TGTGCCAGCAGTTGGACAGGGCTACAAGAGACCCAGTACTTC
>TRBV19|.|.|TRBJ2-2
CASTRNLAAYTGELFF
TGTGCCAGTACGAGGAACCTAGCAGCTTACACCGGGGAGCTGTTTTTT
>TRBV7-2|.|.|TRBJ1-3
CASSSLLGAGNTIYF
TGTGCCAGCAGCTCCTTACTCGGGGCTGGAAACACCATATATTTT
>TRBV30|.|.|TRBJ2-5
CAWSNQETQYF
TGTGCCTGGAGCAACCAAGAGACCCAGTACTTC
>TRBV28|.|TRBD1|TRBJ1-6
CASSPDRGDVSPLHF
TGTGCCAGCAGTCCAGACAGGGGAGACGTTTCACCCCTCCACTTT
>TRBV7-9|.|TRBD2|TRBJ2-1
CTSSLIMLAGPYNEQFF
TGTACCAGCAGCCTCATCATGCTAGCGGGACCCTACAATGAGCAGTTCTTC
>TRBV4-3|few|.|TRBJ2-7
CASSQDRDSYEQYF
TGCGCCAGCAGCCAAGATCGAGACTCCTACGAGCAGTACTTC